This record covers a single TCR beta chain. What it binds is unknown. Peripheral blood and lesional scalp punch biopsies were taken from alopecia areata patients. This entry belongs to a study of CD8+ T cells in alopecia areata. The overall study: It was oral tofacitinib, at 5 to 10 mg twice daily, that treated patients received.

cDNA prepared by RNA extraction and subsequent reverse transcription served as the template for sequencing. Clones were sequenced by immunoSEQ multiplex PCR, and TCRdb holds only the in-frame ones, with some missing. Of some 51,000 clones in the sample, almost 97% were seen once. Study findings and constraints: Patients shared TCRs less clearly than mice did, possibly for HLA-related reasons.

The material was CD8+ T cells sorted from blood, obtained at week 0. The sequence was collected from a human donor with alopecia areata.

CDR3: CASSQDKPGATQYF. The CDR3 DNA reads TGCGCCAGCAGCCAAGATAAGCCGGGGGCTACGCAGTATTTT. This chain uses TRBV4-1 with TRBJ2-3, with D perhaps matching TRBD1 or TRBD2 (6 bases each). V was clipped by 0 bases and J by 8 bases, with 12 bases between them. This CDR3 region has 14 residues. CDR1 is MGHRA and CDR2 is YSYEKL in the germline V gene.